This entry lists 20 T cell receptor beta chains sequenced from one sample in a study of T-cell reconstitution after alpha-beta-depleted transplantation in children. The authors prepared the TCRbeta library with unique molecular identifiers. From the PCR reads, TCRdb called clonotypes with MiXCR, one entry per CDR3 protein. The repertoire consists of roughly 100,000 distinct CDR3 sequences, with roughly 7.7% occurring once and the leading ten covering 5.5% to 7%. The specimen comprised PBMCs from the stem cell graft donor, sampled from the stem cell graft. The receptors here all came from a human donor who donated a stem cell graft to a child with congenital amegakaryocytic thrombocytopenia.

This clonotype showed up just a few times. This chain joins TRBV7-9 and TRBJ2-5; 8 bases map to TRBD1. The trim removed 5 bases at V and 5 bases at J, leaving 7 bases unmatched. The germline gives CDR1 SEHNR, CDR2 FQNEAQ (reference sequence). This CDR3 is 14 amino acids long. The CDR3: CASSRTGRSETQYF. The CDR3 DNA reads TGTGCCAGCAGCAGGACAGGGAGGAGCGAGACCCAGTACTTC.

This clonotype was found many times. V is TRBV4-1 and J is TRBJ2-4; 8 nucleotides match TRBD1. The CDR3 runs to 17 residues. Losses at the gene ends were 1 base for V and 2 bases for J; bases not matched to a gene: 7. Germline V gives CDR1 MGHRA, CDR2 YSYEKL. The CDR3 DNA follows: TGCGCCAGCAGCCAAGCGGCTACAGGGGGGCCCAAAAACATTCAGTACTTC. Amino acid sequence: CASSQAATGGPKNIQYF.

Ten or more counts support this clonotype. The chain joins TRBV5-5 to TRBJ1-1; D is uncertain. Trimming took off 5 bases at V and 5 bases at J, with 19 bases between the two ends. CDR1 SGHKS and CDR2 YYEKEE come from the germline V gene (reference sequence). The CDR3 sequence is 15 residues long. The CDR3 loop reads CASRFSLGMETEAFF. The CDR3 DNA reads TGTGCCAGCAGATTTTCCCTGGGGATGGAGACTGAAGCTTTCTTT.

This clonotype was picked up many times. The chain has TRBV6-2 or TRBV6-3 and TRBJ2-3; D uncertain. V dropped 2 bases and J dropped 3 bases, with 12 bases sitting between them. CDR3 length equals 15 residues. CDR1 is MNHEY, CDR2 SVGEGT, per germline. The DNA of the CDR3 is TGTGCCAGCAGTTACATGACACCTGGGACAGATACGCAGTATTTT. Translation: CASSYMTPGTDTQYF.

There are many counts of this clonotype. V and J are TRBV20-1 and TRBJ2-3; 7 nucleotides align to TRBD2. The CDR3 totals 15 residues. The ends lost 2 bases at V and 3 bases at J; junction bases unmatched: 8. Germline V gene sequence: CDR1 DFQATT, CDR2 SNEGSKA (reference sequence). CDR3 loop: CSARKRGWGTDTQYF. The CDR3 DNA reads TGCAGTGCTAGAAAGCGGGGCTGGGGTACAGATACGCAGTATTTT.

At least ten counts were recorded for this clonotype. CDR3 sequence (DNA): TGCAGTGCTAGAGATCCGGGAGGGACCACAGATACGCAGTATTTT. It is translated as CSARDPGGTTDTQYF. The V gene is TRBV20-1, the J gene TRBJ2-3; 8 bases fit TRBD2. Losses at the gene ends were 0 bases for V and 2 bases for J; bases not matched to a gene: 4. This CDR3 has 15 amino acids. Per germline, CDR1 DFQATT and CDR2 SNEGSKA (reference sequence).

The chain links TRBV2 to TRBJ2-5, with D possibly called TRBD1 or TRBD2 (5 bases each). V lost 9 bases and J 4 bases, leaving 18 bases between the germline ends. This CDR3 comprises 14 residues. Germline CDR1 SNHLY, CDR2 FYNNEI. This CDR3 is CASSDGAPGETQYF. The CDR3 region has the DNA TGTGCCAGTTCAGACGGGGCCCCGGGAGAGACCCAGTACTTC.

This clonotype came up many times. The genes are TRBV5-1 and TRBJ1-4, with D possibly being TRBD1 (5 bases). The CDR3 contains 15 residues. CDR1 is SGHRS and CDR2 is YFSETQ in the germline V gene. V gave up 4 bases and J gave up 7 bases, with 17 bases separating them. The CDR3 nucleotides are TGCGCCAGCAGCGGAACAGGCGACCCAAGTGAAAAACTGTTTTTT. It is translated as CASSGTGDPSEKLFF. The full variable domain, with the rest looked up from reference TRBV5-1 and TRBJ1-4, is KAGVTQTPRYLIKTRGQQVTLSCSPISGHRSVSWYQQTPGQGLQFLFEYFSETQRNKGNFPGRFSGRQFSNSRSEMNVSTLELGDSALYLCASSGTGDPSEKLFFGSGTQLSVL.

This clonotype was seen at least ten times. This chain links TRBV20-1 with TRBJ2-7, with 8 bases identical to TRBD1. J gave up 2 bases and V 6 bases, and 9 bases lay outside the gene matches. The CDR3 runs to 14 residues. Germline V CDR1 and CDR2: DFQATT, SNEGSKA (reference sequence). CDR3 loop: CSAGQGRGTYEQYF. The CDR3 nucleotides are TGCAGTGCCGGACAGGGTCGGGGAACCTACGAGCAGTACTTC.

This clonotype has at least ten counts. This chain uses TRBV4-2 with TRBJ2-7; a weak D match, TRBD2 (6 bases). Trimming stripped 0 bases from V and 4 bases from J, with 19 bases between. The CDR3 is 17 amino acids. Germline CDR1 LGHNA, CDR2 YNFKEQ. The CDR3 DNA reads TGTGCCAGCAGCCAAGATTTGGGGCAGGAGGGTCGGTACGAGCAGTACTTC. Translated: CASSQDLGQEGRYEQYF.

J is TRBJ2-1 and V is TRBV29-1; 8 bases match TRBD1. Germline V gene data show CDR1 as SQVTM and CDR2 as ANQGSEA. The CDR3 contains 14 residues. Trimming cost V 4 bases and J 7 bases; bases outside gene matches: 9. For the CDR3, the DNA is TGCAGCGTTGGAGGAGGACAGGGAAGGAATGAGCAGTTCTTC. Translating it yields CSVGGGQGRNEQFF.

The gene calls are TRBV19 and TRBJ1-2; 7 bases match TRBD1. This CDR3 has 14 amino acids. CDR1 LNHDA and CDR2 SQIVND come from the germline V gene (reference sequence). V shed 4 bases, J shed 8 bases, and the junction held 10 bases outside the gene matches. CDR3 protein: CASSKDRQFGGYTF. DNA for the CDR3: TGTGCCAGTAGTAAGGACAGGCAGTTCGGCGGCTACACCTTC.

The chain joins TRBV7-6 to TRBJ2-1; no reliable D call. V lost 2 bases, J lost 4 bases, and 6 bases lay in between. The CDR3 is made up of 13 amino acids. Germline V lookup: CDR1 SGHVS, CDR2 FNYEAQ. The DNA of the CDR3 is TGTGCCAGCAGCTTAATTGGTTACAATGAGCAGTTCTTC. Translation: CASSLIGYNEQFF.

V gene TRBV5-1 combines with J gene TRBJ2-1, with 10 positions matching TRBD2. Losses at the gene ends were 0 bases for V and 4 bases for J; bases not matched to a gene: 4. The CDR3 is 16 amino acids. Germline V CDR1 and CDR2: SGHRS, YFSETQ. The CDR3 here is CASSLAASGGYNEQFF. As DNA, the CDR3 is TGCGCCAGCAGCTTGGCGGCTAGCGGGGGTTACAATGAGCAGTTCTTC.

This clonotype came up many times. The genes are TRBV2 and TRBJ2-4, with a possible D match to TRBD1 (5 bases). Germline loops: CDR1 SNHLY, CDR2 FYNNEI. V lost 4 bases and J lost 6, with 13 bases in between. There are 14 residues in the CDR3. CDR3 residues: CASSATIQGNIQYF. CDR3 DNA: TGTGCCAGCAGTGCGACCATCCAGGGAAACATTCAGTACTTC.

This clonotype was counted ten times or more. The chain links TRBV12-3 or TRBV12-4 to TRBJ2-7; TRBD2 might be the D (6 bases). The CDR3 sequence is 18 residues long. Trimming took off 0 bases at V and 2 bases at J, with 20 bases between the two ends. CDR3 DNA sequence: TGTGCCAGCAGTTTAGCCGGGACTGGGGCAGCCAGACCCTACGAGCAGTACTTC. This codes for CASSLAGTGAARPYEQYF.

This clonotype showed up many times. The chain employs TRBV5-4 and TRBJ2-5; D gene unclear. Trimming took 0 bases from V and 3 from J, leaving 6 bases between them. Germline V gene sequence: CDR1 SGHNT, CDR2 YYREEE (reference sequence). The CDR3 is 13 amino acids. CDR3 loop: CASSLDMEETQYF. For the CDR3, the DNA is TGTGCCAGCAGCTTGGATATGGAAGAGACCCAGTACTTC.

The chain employs TRBV7-2 and TRBJ1-2, with TRBD1 matching 9 bases. V was pared by 4 bases and J by 8 bases, with 8 bases of the junction left unmatched. From germline, CDR1 is SGHTA and CDR2 FQGNSA. The CDR3 runs to 14 residues. The CDR3 sequence: CASSSPGQGGGYTF. The CDR3 DNA is TGTGCCAGCAGCTCCCCGGGACAGGGAGGCGGCTACACCTTC. Full variable domain (missing parts from reference TRBV7-2 and TRBJ1-2): GAGVSQSPSNKVTEKGKDVELRCDPISGHTALYWYRQSLGQGLEFLIYFQGNSAPDKSGLPSDRFSAERTGGSVSTLTIQRTQQEDSAVYLCASSSPGQGGGYTFGSGTRLTVV.

This clonotype was recorded many times. CDR3 nucleotide sequence: TGCAGTGCTCCATTTGATCGGACTTATAATTCACCCCTCCACTTT. Protein product: CSAPFDRTYNSPLHF. The chain combines TRBV20-1 with TRBJ1-6, with D unresolved. Germline V gene sequence: CDR1 DFQATT, CDR2 SNEGSKA (reference sequence). The CDR3 loop spans 15 amino acids. V was pared by 5 bases and J by 4 bases, with 15 bases between.

Ten or more counts support this clonotype. This sequence joins TRBV29-1 and TRBJ1-1; the D gene is possibly TRBD1 (6 bases). Germline loops: CDR1 SQVTM, CDR2 ANQGSEA. The CDR3 totals 12 residues. With 4 bases removed from V and 3 bases from J, the gap between germline ends came to 9 bases. The CDR3 region is CSVGWTDTEAFF. DNA for the CDR3: TGCAGCGTTGGGTGGACAGACACTGAAGCTTTCTTT.